The rows below give T cell receptor beta chains drawn from one sample of a study of OX40 agonist ivuxolimab in advanced cancers. TCRdb's copy holds only in-frame clones and misses some; the assay was immunoSEQ multiplex PCR. The data contain tens of thousands of clones, 84% of them singletons. The input for sequencing was CD4+ or CD8+ T cells sorted from blood, taken in a trial of the OX40 agonist ivuxolimab. Receptors originate from an adult with an advanced solid tumor such as melanoma, head and neck, liver or kidney cancer. CDR3s include the opening cysteine and the closing phenylalanine or tryptophan. A D gene is named only where the DNA matches it firmly. Clone size appears in some rows only: once, few, many, or a class for an expanded clone.

abundance	v_gene	j_gene	d_gene	CDR3nt	CDR3aa
-	TRBV5-8	TRBJ1-2	-	TGTGCCAGCAGCCCCCAACCATATCATGGCTACACCTTC	CASSPQPYHGYTF
-	TRBV5-8	TRBJ2-2	-	TGTGCCAGCAGCCAAGCCACGGGACTTACCGGGGAGCTGTTTTTT	CASSQATGLTGELFF
-	TRBV28	TRBJ1-1	-	TGTGCCAGCAGTTCAACCAACACTGAAGCTTTCTTT	CASSSTNTEAFF
-	TRBV5-1	TRBJ2-7	-	TGCGCCAGCAGCCCTAAAGAGGGGTCCTACGAGCAGTACTTC	CASSPKEGSYEQYF
-	TRBV6-5	TRBJ1-2	-	TGTGCCAGCAGGGCCCACAAAGGGCCCTATGGCTACACCTTC	CASRAHKGPYGYTF
few	TRBV5-1	TRBJ1-2	TRBD1	TGCGCCAGCAGCCTGGGACAGGGGGTTCAGAACTATGGCTACACCTTC	CASSLGQGVQNYGYTF
-	TRBV11-2	TRBJ2-3	-	TGTGCCAGCAGCCCCACCGGGCCGACTGGTATCGATACGCAGTATTTT	CASSPTGPTGIDTQYF
-	TRBV5-1	TRBJ2-1	-	TGCGCCAGCAGTCCGACCACACCCTCCTACAATGAGCAGTTCTTC	CASSPTTPSYNEQFF
-	TRBV6-1	TRBJ2-1	TRBD2	TGTGCCAGCAGTGATGGAGCGGGGGGGGCTCACAATGAGCAGTTCTTC	CASSDGAGGAHNEQFF
few	TRBV7-7	TRBJ2-2	-	TGTGCTAGCAGCTTAGGACAGAACACCGGGGAGCTGTTTTTT	CASSLGQNTGELFF
-	TRBV6-6	TRBJ2-7	TRBD1	TGTGCCAGCAGTGCCCGGGACAGGGGATCCTACGAGCAGTACTTC	CASSARDRGSYEQYF
-	TRBV2	TRBJ2-7	-	TGTGCCAGCAGGGTTGACAGAAATTACGAGCAGTACTTC	CASRVDRNYEQYF
-	TRBV28	TRBJ1-4	-	TGTGCCAGCAGGGTACAGGGACTGAAGGAACTGTTTTTT	CASRVQGLKELFF
-	TRBV4-2	TRBJ1-5	-	TGTGCCAGCAGCCAAGTTGAGGGCCGGGATCAGCCCCAGCATTTT	CASSQVEGRDQPQHF
-	TRBV5-1	TRBJ2-5	TRBD2	TGCGCCAGCAGCTTGCCTTCGGGAGGGGAGACCCAGTACTTC	CASSLPSGGETQYF
-	TRBV6-6	TRBJ1-2	TRBD1	TGTGCCAGCAGTTACGTCGACAGGGGGGGAGATGGCTACACCTTC	CASSYVDRGGDGYTF
-	TRBV7-3	TRBJ2-2	-	TGTGCCAGCAGTCCAGGACAGAACACCGGGGAGCTGTTTTTT	CASSPGQNTGELFF
-	TRBV10-3	TRBJ2-7	TRBD1	TGTGCCATCAGTGATGTTACAGGGGACAACGAGCAGTACTTC	CAISDVTGDNEQYF
-	TRBV30	TRBJ1-3	-	TGTGCCTGGAGTGTACGGAAAGCGACACACTCTGGAAACACCATATATTTT	CAWSVRKATHSGNTIYF
-	TRBV7-2	TRBJ2-3	TRBD2	TGTGCCAGCAGCCCCGGACTAGCGGGCGGAGATACGCAGTATTTT	CASSPGLAGGDTQYF